This note documents a single T cell receptor beta chain sequence. No antigen is known for it. No quality values exist for individual bases; no much larger clone is one base distant. The data belong to a study of identical twins (dated by TCRdb to 2016 to 2017). A note on the overall study: To test whether fetal clonotypes persist, the study used deep sequencing on TCR alpha and beta repertoires from monozygotic twins, unrelated adults of various ages, and cord blood. Replicate twin experiments were performed at different times using different library preparation protocols to rule out contamination.

The library was generated by 5' RACE. The run used an Illumina HiSeq 2000. Template switching added a universal primer binding site, and the final cDNA carried a unique molecular identifier that allowed TCR cDNA molecules to be counted accurately. Specific primers in the conserved constant-segment region were used to synthesize first-strand cDNA for the TCR alpha and beta chains. To control for contamination, each cDNA library was double barcoded with a SMART-Mk sample barcode plus Illumina barcodes. Two successive PCR steps introduced TruSeq adapter sequences along with Illumina sample barcodes. Sequencing of the TCR alpha and beta cDNA libraries was done on the Illumina HiSeq platform using custom primers. For the original study's pipeline: Unique molecular identifiers were extracted from raw reads with MiGEC, and CDR3 positions were determined with MiXCR. Recombination models were inferred per individual with the repgenHMM and IGoR tools using an EM algorithm. The tcR package in R was used for shared clonotype analysis, with sharing normalized by the product of cloneset sizes. To study raw recombination free of thymic and clonal selection effects, out-of-frame nonproductive sequences were analyzed. TCRdb handled the public reads itself, with Q25 trimming in fastp and clone calling in MiXCR, and kept productive beta chains. Each entry merges the rows of one CDR3 protein and shows their most common DNA and genes. TCRdb, not the original authors, processed these V and J calls. This sample lists 1.5 million to 2 million distinct CDR3 sequences; about 32% were detected once. Less than 0.35% of the sample lies in the top ten.

Results and caveats for the whole study, not just this receptor: Because the same donors could not be followed over many years, the conclusions depended on cross-sectional statistical analysis. Recombination models systematically underestimated out-of-frame TCR alpha sharing in monozygotic twins but agreed with sharing between unrelated individuals. In beta out-of-frame sequences, excess twin sharing was weaker, because having fewer shared sequences lowered the signal-to-noise ratio. Fewer insertions were carried by abundant cord blood beta clonotypes; a weaker similar trend was observed in young adult naive repertoires, while no such trend was observed in memory repertoires. Invariant T cells such as MAIT and iNKT could partly confound zero-insertion analyses, although diverse VJ usage argued against such confounding for most clonotypes. Compared with coincidental sharing between unrelated individuals, out-of-frame TCR alpha sequences shared between twins had an excess of sequences with low generation probability.

According to the germline V gene (reference sequence), CDR1 reads SEHNR and CDR2 reads FQNEAQ. Unmatched junction bases come to 11, with V trimmed by 10 bases and J by 3 bases. There are 15 amino acids in the CDR3, from cysteine to phenylalanine inclusive. This entry keeps only the CDR3 DNA: 45 bases, framed from base 1. Every donor was a healthy Caucasian. The sample was cord blood. This chain joins TRBV7-9 to TRBJ1-1; 10 nucleotides in the junction match TRBD1. The TCR sequence derives from a newborn girl in good health. The CDR3 protein: CATFRQGARDTEAFF. DNA sequence: TGTGCCACCTTCCGACAGGGGGCACGGGACACTGAAGCTTTCTTT.